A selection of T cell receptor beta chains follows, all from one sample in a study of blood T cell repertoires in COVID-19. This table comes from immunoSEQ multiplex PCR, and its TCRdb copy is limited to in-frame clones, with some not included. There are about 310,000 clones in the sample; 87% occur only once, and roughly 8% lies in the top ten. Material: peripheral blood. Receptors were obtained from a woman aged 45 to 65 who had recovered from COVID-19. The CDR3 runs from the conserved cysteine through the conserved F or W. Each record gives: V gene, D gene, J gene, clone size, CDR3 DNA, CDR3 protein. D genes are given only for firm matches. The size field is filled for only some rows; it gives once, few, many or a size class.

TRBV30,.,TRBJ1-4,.,TGTGCCTGGAGTCCCTCCAGCGATGAAAAACTGTTTTTT,CAWSPSSDEKLFF
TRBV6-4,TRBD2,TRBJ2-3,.,TGTGCCAGCAGCGCCTTAGCGGGAGAGGGCACAGATACGCAGTATTTT,CASSALAGEGTDTQYF
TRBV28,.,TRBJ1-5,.,TGTGCCAGCAGTGGAAGCCAGGTCAATCAGCCCCAGCATTTT,CASSGSQVNQPQHF
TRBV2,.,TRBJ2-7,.,TGTGCCAGCAAGACGGACATCTACGAGCAGTACTTC,CASKTDIYEQYF
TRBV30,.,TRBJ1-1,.,TGTGCCTACAAAACCGGGGGAAACACTGAAGCTTTCTTT,CAYKTGGNTEAFF
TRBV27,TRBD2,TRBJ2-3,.,TGTGCCAGCAGCACGGGAGGACGCACAGATACGCAGTATTTT,CASSTGGRTDTQYF
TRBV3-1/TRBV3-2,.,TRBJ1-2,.,TGTGCCAGCAGCCAAGTCGAGGGAAATGGCTACACCTTC,CASSQVEGNGYTF
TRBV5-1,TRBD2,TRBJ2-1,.,TGCGCCAGCAGCTTGGCCACTAGCGGGATCAATGAGCAGTTCTTC,CASSLATSGINEQFF
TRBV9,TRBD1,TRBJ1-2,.,TGTGCCAGCAGCGTAGCTAAGACAGGGGATCTCTATGGCTACACCTTC,CASSVAKTGDLYGYTF
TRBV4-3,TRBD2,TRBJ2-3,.,TGCGCCAGCAGCCAAGATGAGATAGCGGGATCCTCCTACACAGATACGCAGTATTTT,CASSQDEIAGSSYTDTQYF
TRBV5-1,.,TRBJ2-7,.,TGCGCCACCAGGGGCAGGGGATCCGAGCAGTACTTC,CATRGRGSEQYF
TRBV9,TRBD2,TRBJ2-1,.,TGTGCCAGCAGCGTAGTACCGCGGGAGGGCGGGGGTGAGCAGTTCTTC,CASSVVPREGGGEQFF
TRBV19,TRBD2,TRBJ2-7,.,TGTGCGGCGGGAGCTACTCAAGGCTTCCCTCTCGAGCAGTACTTC,CAAGATQGFPLEQYF
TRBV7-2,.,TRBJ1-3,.,TGTGCCAGCAGCCCCTATTTGAGCTCTGGAAACACCATATATTTT,CASSPYLSSGNTIYF
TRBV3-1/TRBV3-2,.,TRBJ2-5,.,TGTGCCAGCAGCCAAGATTGGTCACGAGGGGGGACCCAGTACTTC,CASSQDWSRGGTQYF
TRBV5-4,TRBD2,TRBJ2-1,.,TGTGCCAGCAGCGAGACTAGCGGGAGGACCTACAATGAGCAGTTCTTC,CASSETSGRTYNEQFF
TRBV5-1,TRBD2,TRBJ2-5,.,TGCGCCAGCAGCTTTAGCGGGGGAGAAGAGACCCAGTACTTC,CASSFSGGEETQYF
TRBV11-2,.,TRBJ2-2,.,TGTGCCAGCAGCTTAGATCTAGGGGAGAACACCGGGGAGCTGTTTTTT,CASSLDLGENTGELFF
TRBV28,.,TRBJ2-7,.,TGTGCCAGCAGTATTAGGGGTAGTGTGGGAGAGCAGTACTTC,CASSIRGSVGEQYF
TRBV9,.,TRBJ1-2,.,TGTGCCAGCAGCGCTAGCGGATTTGACTACACCTTC,CASSASGFDYTF
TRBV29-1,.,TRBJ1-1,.,TGCAGCGTTAGGCGGATTGAAGCTTTCTTT,CSVRRIEAFF
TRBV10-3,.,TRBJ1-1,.,TGTGCCATCAAGAGGGATAACACTGAAGCTTTCTTT,CAIKRDNTEAFF
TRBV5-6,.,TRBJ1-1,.,TGTGCCAGCAGCTTGATGGGGGGTGAAGCTTTCTTT,CASSLMGGEAFF
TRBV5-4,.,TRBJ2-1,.,TGTGCCAGCAGCCTACCCCCAGGCGGGCACTACAATGAGCAGTTCTTC,CASSLPPGGHYNEQFF
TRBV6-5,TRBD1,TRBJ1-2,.,TGTGCCAGCGGCCCGACAGGGGCCTCGTTTTATGGCTACACCTTC,CASGPTGASFYGYTF
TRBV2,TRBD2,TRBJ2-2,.,TGTGCCAGCAGTCGCGGGAGGGCCAACACCGGGGAGCTGTTTTTT,CASSRGRANTGELFF
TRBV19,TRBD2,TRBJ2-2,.,TGTGCCAGCAGGGCGGGGGGCGCGGGCACCGGGGAGCTGTTTTTT,CASRAGGAGTGELFF
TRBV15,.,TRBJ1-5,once,TGTGCCACCCGGACGGGGAATCAGCCCCAGCATTTT,CATRTGNQPQHF
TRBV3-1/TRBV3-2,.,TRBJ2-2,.,TGTGCCAGCAGCCAGGGAGAAATAATCACCGGGGAGCTGTTTTTT,CASSQGEIITGELFF
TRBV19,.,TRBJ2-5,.,TGTGCCAGTAGTATAGGGGCAGTCCAAGAGACCCAGTACTTC,CASSIGAVQETQYF